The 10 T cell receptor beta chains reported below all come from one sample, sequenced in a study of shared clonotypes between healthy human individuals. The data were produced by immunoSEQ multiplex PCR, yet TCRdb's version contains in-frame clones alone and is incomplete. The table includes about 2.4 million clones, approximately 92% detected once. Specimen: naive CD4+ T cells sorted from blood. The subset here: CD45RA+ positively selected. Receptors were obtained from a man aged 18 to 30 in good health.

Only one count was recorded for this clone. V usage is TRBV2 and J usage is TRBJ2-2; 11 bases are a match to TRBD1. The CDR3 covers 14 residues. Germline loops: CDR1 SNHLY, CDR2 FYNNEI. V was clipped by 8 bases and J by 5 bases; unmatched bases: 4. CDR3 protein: CASLGDRGTGELFF. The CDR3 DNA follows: TGTGCCAGCTTGGGGGACAGGGGGACCGGGGAGCTGTTTTTT.

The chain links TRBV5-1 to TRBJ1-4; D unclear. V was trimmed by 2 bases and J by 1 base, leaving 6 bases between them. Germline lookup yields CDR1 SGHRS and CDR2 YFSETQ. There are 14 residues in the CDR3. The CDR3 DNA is TGCGCCAGCAGCTTTACGGGAACTAATGAAAAACTGTTTTTT. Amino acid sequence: CASSFTGTNEKLFF. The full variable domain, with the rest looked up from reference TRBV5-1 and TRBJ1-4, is KAGVTQTPRYLIKTRGQQVTLSCSPISGHRSVSWYQQTPGQGLQFLFEYFSETQRNKGNFPGRFSGRQFSNSRSEMNVSTLELGDSALYLCASSFTGTNEKLFFGSGTQLSVL.

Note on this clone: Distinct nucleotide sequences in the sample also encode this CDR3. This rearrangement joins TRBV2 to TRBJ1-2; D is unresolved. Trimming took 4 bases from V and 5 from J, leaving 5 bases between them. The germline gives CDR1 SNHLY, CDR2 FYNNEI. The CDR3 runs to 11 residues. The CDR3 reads CASSVSYGYTF. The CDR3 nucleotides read TGTGCCAGCAGTGTATCATATGGCTACACCTTC.

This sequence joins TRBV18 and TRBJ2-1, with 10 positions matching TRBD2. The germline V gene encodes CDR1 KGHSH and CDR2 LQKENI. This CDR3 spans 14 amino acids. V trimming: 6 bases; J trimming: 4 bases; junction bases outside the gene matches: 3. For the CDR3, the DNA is TGTGCCAGCTCCGGACTAGCGGAGTACAATGAGCAGTTCTTC. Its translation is CASSGLAEYNEQFF.

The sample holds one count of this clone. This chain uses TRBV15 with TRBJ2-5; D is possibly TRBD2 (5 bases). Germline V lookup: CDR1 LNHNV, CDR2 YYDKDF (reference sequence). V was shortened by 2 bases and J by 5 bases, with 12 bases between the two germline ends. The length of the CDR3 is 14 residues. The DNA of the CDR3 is TGTGCCACCAGCAGACTTCAACCGGGGGAGACCCAGTACTTC. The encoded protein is CATSRLQPGETQYF.

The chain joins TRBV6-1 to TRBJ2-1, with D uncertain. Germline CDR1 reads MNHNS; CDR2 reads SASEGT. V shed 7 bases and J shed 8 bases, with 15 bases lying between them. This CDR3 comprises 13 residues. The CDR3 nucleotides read TGTGCCAGCATCGACGTTCATGGGTATGAGCAGTTCTTC. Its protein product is CASIDVHGYEQFF.

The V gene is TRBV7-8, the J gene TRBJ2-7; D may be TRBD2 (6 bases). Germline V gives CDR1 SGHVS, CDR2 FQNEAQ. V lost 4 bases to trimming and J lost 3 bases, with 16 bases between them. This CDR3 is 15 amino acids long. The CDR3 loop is CASSSGGGFIYEQYF. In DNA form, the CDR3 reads TGTGCCAGCAGCTCTGGGGGAGGTTTTATCTACGAGCAGTACTTC.

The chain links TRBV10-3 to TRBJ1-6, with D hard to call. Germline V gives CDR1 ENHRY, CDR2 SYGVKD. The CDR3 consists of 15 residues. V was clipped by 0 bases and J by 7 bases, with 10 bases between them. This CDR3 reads CAISESPGSNSPLHF. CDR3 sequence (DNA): TGTGCCATCAGTGAGTCGCCGGGGAGCAATTCACCCCTCCACTTT.

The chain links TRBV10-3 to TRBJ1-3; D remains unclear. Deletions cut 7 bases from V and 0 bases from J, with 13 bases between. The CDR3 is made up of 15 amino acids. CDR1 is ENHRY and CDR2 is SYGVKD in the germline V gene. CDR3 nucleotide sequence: TGTGCCATCACCGGCGGATTCAGCTCTGGAAACACCATATATTTT. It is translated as CAITGGFSSGNTIYF.

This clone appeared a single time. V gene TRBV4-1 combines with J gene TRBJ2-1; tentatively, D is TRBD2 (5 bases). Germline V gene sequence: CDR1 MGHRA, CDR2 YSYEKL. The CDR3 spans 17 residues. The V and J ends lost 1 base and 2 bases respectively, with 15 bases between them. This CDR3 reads CASSQVPTSGAYNEQFF. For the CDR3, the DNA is TGCGCCAGCAGCCAAGTACCCACCTCCGGGGCCTACAATGAGCAGTTCTTC.